A single sample is the source of the 10 T cell receptor beta chains below, sequenced in a study of T cells after yellow fever vaccination. MiXCR was run by TCRdb on the 5' RACE reads, yielding one entry per CDR3 protein. The sample holds some 350,000 distinct CDR3 sequences, about 4% seen once. The source was PBMCs, collected 5 days after the yellow fever booster vaccination. Every receptor here comes from a man between 18 and 35 years old who received the YFV17D yellow fever vaccine.

This clonotype occurred many times. The CDR3 DNA follows: TGTGCCCAACGGGGCACCGGGGAGCTGTTTTTT. Translated: CAQRGTGELFF. The chain joins TRBV12-3 or TRBV12-4 to TRBJ2-2; the D gene is possibly TRBD2 (5 bases). V was pared by 11 bases and J by 4 bases, with 8 bases between. There are 11 residues in the CDR3.

This rearrangement joins TRBV7-2 to TRBJ1-1; TRBD1 might be the D (6 bases). The ends were cut back, 7 bases at V and 4 bases at J, with 19 bases in the middle. The CDR3 extends over 15 amino acids. Germline values: CDR1 SGHTA, CDR2 FQGNSA. The CDR3 coding sequence is TGTGCCAGCACTCCGGAGGGGGGGCTAGGCACTGAAGCTTTCTTT. It is translated as CASTPEGGLGTEAFF.

A few counts support this clonotype. V is TRBV4-1 and J is TRBJ1-1, with D possibly TRBD1 on 5 matching bases. This CDR3 comprises 12 residues. In germline, CDR1 is MGHRA, CDR2 YSYEKL. V was pared by 3 bases and J by 11 bases, with 13 bases between. CDR3: CASSHTEGMAFF. The CDR3 nucleotides are TGCGCCAGCAGCCACACTGAGGGGATGGCTTTCTTT.

This chain connects TRBV28 to TRBJ2-1, with 11 bases fitting TRBD2. V lost 2 bases to trimming and J lost 0 bases; unmatched junction nucleotides: 3. The CDR3 runs to 17 residues. CDR1 and CDR2 (germline): MDHEN, SYDVKM. In DNA, the CDR3 is TGTGCCAGCAGTTTACGGGGACTAGCGGTCTCCTACAATGAGCAGTTCTTC. Protein sequence: CASSLRGLAVSYNEQFF.

This clonotype has ten or more counts. The chain has TRBV10-1 and TRBJ2-5; TRBD2 matches at 8 bases. The CDR3 runs 16 residues. The junction had 8 bases not matched to a gene; V was cut back by 1 base and J by 4 bases. From germline, CDR1 is WNHNN and CDR2 SYGVQD (reference sequence). CDR3 in amino acids: CASSEWSGGRGETQYF. For the CDR3, the DNA is TGCGCCAGCAGTGAGTGGTCGGGGGGGCGAGGAGAGACCCAGTACTTC.

The chain joins TRBV7-2 to TRBJ2-3; tentative D call: TRBD1 (5 bases). The ends were cut back, 4 bases at V and 1 base at J, with 12 bases in the middle. This CDR3 region has 15 residues. CDR1 SGHTA and CDR2 FQGNSA come from the germline V gene. CDR3 DNA: TGTGCCAGCAGCTATACAGGCTGGCGCACAGATACGCAGTATTTT. Its translation: CASSYTGWRTDTQYF.

Ten or more counts support this clonotype. The chain couples TRBV29-1 to TRBJ1-5; D not resolved. The V gene lost 4 bases and the J gene lost 0 bases, with 7 bases spanning the gap. CDR3 length: 13 amino acids. Germline V gene sequence: CDR1 SQVTM, CDR2 ANQGSEA. CDR3 DNA: TGCAGCGTTGCCCCGCGTAGCAATCAGCCCCAGCATTTT. Translated: CSVAPRSNQPQHF.

This clonotype was seen a few times. The chain uses TRBV7-2 and TRBJ2-5, with a tentative D call TRBD1 (5 bases). CDR1 is SGHTA, CDR2 FQGNSA, per germline. The CDR3 length is 15 residues. Trimming shortened V by 5 bases and J by 1 base, and 14 bases separated the two germline ends. CDR3 sequence: CASSPPAGIQETQYF. The CDR3 DNA reads TGTGCCAGCAGCCCGCCGGCAGGGATCCAAGAGACCCAGTACTTC.

This clonotype appeared many times. This chain joins TRBV10-3 and TRBJ1-1, with D possibly matching TRBD1 (6 bases). The CDR3 runs to 13 residues. CDR1 and CDR2 from the germline V gene are ENHRY and SYGVKD. V dropped 9 bases and J dropped 1 base, with 12 bases sitting between them. The CDR3 here is CAIRGTSNTEAFF. For the CDR3, the DNA is TGTGCCATAAGGGGGACATCGAACACTGAAGCTTTCTTT.

This clonotype was counted ten times or more. The chain is built from TRBV4-1 and TRBJ1-5; maybe TRBD1 (5 bases). This CDR3 is built from 18 residues. Per the germline V gene, CDR1 is MGHRA and CDR2 is YSYEKL. The V end was cut by 4 bases, the J end by 0 bases, with 19 bases between. The CDR3 spells CASSPGRGRDSSNQPQHF. DNA of the CDR3: TGCGCCAGCAGCCCGGGGCGGGGTCGGGACTCTAGCAATCAGCCCCAGCATTTT.